This TCR beta chain was obtained from a study of CD8 T cells in ankylosing spondylitis. Study-level points and caveats: Reports of some motif variants in reactive arthritis synovial fluid and blood predate this one. The disease-linked clones had a CD8+ phenotype and low blood frequencies.

With regard to this clonotype: As yet, its antigen is unknown.

One entry per CDR3 protein results from TCRdb running MiXCR on the 5' RACE reads. The sample records under 250,000 distinct CDR3 sequences, about 10% being singletons. This CDR3 is built from 16 residues. V shed 2 bases and J 6 bases; nucleotides not matched to a gene: 5. CDR1 and CDR2 (germline): MNHEY, SVGAGI. The sequence came from a male donor with ankylosing spondylitis or in good health (not recorded which). Sequenced sample: blood, either unsorted or a sorted T cell fraction (not recorded which). The chain links TRBV6-5 to TRBJ2-1; 12 bases are shared with TRBD2. This CDR3 is CASSYALAGGGNEQFF. The CDR3 region has the DNA TGTGCCAGCAGTTACGCACTAGCGGGGGGAGGCAATGAGCAGTTCTTC.